A single sample gave rise to the 12 T cell receptor beta chains below, sequenced in a study of cytomegalovirus exposure and HLA in healthy donors. PCR primers comprised 60 Vbeta and 13 Jbeta primers. The repertoire was sequenced with immunoSEQ multiplex PCR; TCRdb's copy has only in-frame clones and lacks some. The sample lists fewer than 55,000 clones; about 70% were seen once. The sequenced material came from PBMCs. All receptors come from a woman aged 45 to 65 in good health and CMV-seropositive.

Concerning this clone: Other DNA sequences from this sample encode an identical CDR3 as well. The rearrangement uses TRBV27 and TRBJ2-6, with D unclear. V gave up 5 bases and J gave up 0 bases, with 5 bases separating them. This CDR3 spans 14 amino acids. Germline V lookup: CDR1 MNHEY, CDR2 SMNVEV (reference sequence). The CDR3 is CASSLSSGANVLTF. The CDR3, as DNA: TGTGCCAGCAGTCTTAGCTCTGGGGCCAACGTCCTGACTTTC.

The V and J genes are TRBV5-5 and TRBJ1-2; D uncertain. This CDR3 spans 16 amino acids. The germline gives CDR1 SGHKS, CDR2 YYEKEE (reference sequence). Trimming took off 1 base at V and 8 bases at J, with 21 bases between the two ends. CDR3 residues: CASSLSVGRYLFGYTF. In DNA, the CDR3 is TGTGCCAGCAGCTTGTCAGTAGGCAGGTATCTCTTCGGCTACACCTTC. Drawing the rest from reference TRBV5-5 and TRBJ1-2, the complete variable domain is DAGVTQSPTHLIKTRGQQVTLRCSPISGHKSVSWYQQVLGQGPQFIFQYYEKEERGRGNFPDRFSARQFPNYSSELNVNALLLGDSALYLCASSLSVGRYLFGYTFGSGTRLTVV.

The V gene is TRBV19, the J gene TRBJ2-2, with 8 bases that match TRBD1. Germline CDR1 LNHDA, CDR2 SQIVND (reference sequence). This CDR3 is built from 14 residues. V dropped 10 bases and J dropped 2; count of bases not matched to a gene: 6. The CDR3 spells CAIRQGPNTGELFF. CDR3 in DNA: TGTGCCATTCGACAGGGGCCTAACACCGGGGAGCTGTTTTTT.

The chain is built from TRBV2 and TRBJ1-1; 8 nucleotides align to TRBD1. V shed 10 bases, J shed 3 bases, and the junction held 7 bases outside the gene matches. This CDR3 is 13 amino acids long. The germline V gene encodes CDR1 SNHLY and CDR2 FYNNEI. The CDR3 reads CATEKDRDTEAFF. CDR3 sequence (DNA): TGTGCCACCGAGAAGGACAGGGACACTGAAGCTTTCTTT.

This chain uses TRBV2 with TRBJ2-2; TRBD2 is a possible D gene (5 bases). Germline CDR1 SNHLY, CDR2 FYNNEI. V was pared by 4 bases and J by 8 bases, with 20 bases between. The CDR3 contains 16 residues. The CDR3 nucleotides read TGTGCCAGCAGTGGGACCACAGCGGTTATTGAGGGGGAGCTGTTTTTT. This encodes CASSGTTAVIEGELFF.

The chain has TRBV29-1 and TRBJ2-7; weak D call: TRBD2 (6 bases). The V and J ends lost 4 bases and 7 bases respectively, with 17 bases between them. CDR1 and CDR2 from the germline V gene are SQVTM and ANQGSEA. The CDR3 has 13 amino acids. Here the CDR3 DNA reads TGCAGCGTTGTGGCGGGTGCGGGACGGGAGCAGTACTTC. Its translation: CSVVAGAGREQYF.

The gene calls are TRBV7-8 and TRBJ2-7, with 7 positions matching TRBD2. V lost 6 bases and J lost 3; bases outside the gene matches: 5. Germline lookup yields CDR1 SGHVS and CDR2 FQNEAQ. This CDR3 is 13 amino acids long. DNA for the CDR3: TGTGCCAGCAGTCCGTCGGGGGGCTACGAGCAGTACTTC. It codes for CASSPSGGYEQYF.

This chain links TRBV18 with TRBJ2-5; a possible D gene is TRBD2 (7 bases). This CDR3 has 15 amino acids. CDR1 is KGHSH, CDR2 LQKENI, per germline. V shed 2 bases and J shed 1 base, with 11 bases lying between them. The CDR3 region has the DNA TGTGCCAGCTCACCAAGGGGGGGACCCCAAGAGACCCAGTACTTC. Encoded protein: CASSPRGGPQETQYF.

The rearrangement joins TRBV29-1 to TRBJ1-4; TRBD1 matches at 9 bases. The germline gives CDR1 SQVTM, CDR2 ANQGSEA. The CDR3 loop spans 14 amino acids. Germline trimming cut 2 bases from V and 10 bases from J; bases unmatched to any gene: 8. DNA for the CDR3: TGCAGCGTTGAACCCGGGACAGGGCTGGGAAAACTGTTTTTT. Residues: CSVEPGTGLGKLFF.

This CDR3 reads CASSTRQGAGGYTF. In DNA form, the CDR3 reads TGTGCCAGCAGCACCAGACAGGGGGCGGGTGGCTACACCTTC. The genes are TRBV5-4 and TRBJ1-2; 10 positions agree with TRBD1. Germline V gene sequence: CDR1 SGHNT, CDR2 YYREEE (reference sequence). CDR3 length equals 14 residues. Unmatched junction bases numbered 7, after V lost 4 bases and J lost 7 bases.

This chain connects TRBV7-9 to TRBJ2-1; 8 positions match TRBD2. CDR3 size: 15 residues. Germline-derived CDR1 and CDR2 are SEHNR and FQNEAQ (reference sequence). The trim removed 6 bases at V and 9 bases at J, leaving 13 bases unmatched. CDR3 loop: CASRRGGGLQGEQFF. CDR3 DNA: TGTGCCAGCAGGCGGGGCGGGGGGTTGCAAGGTGAGCAGTTCTTC.

In this sample, this clone turned up a few times. The genes are TRBV6-6 and TRBJ1-5; unclear D gene. CDR1 is MNHNY and CDR2 is SVGAGI in the germline V gene (reference sequence). V lost 11 bases, J lost 8 bases, and 7 bases lay in between. The length of the CDR3 is 9 residues. CDR3 sequence reads: CAHPEPQHF. As DNA, the CDR3 is TGTGCCCATCCGGAGCCCCAGCATTTT.